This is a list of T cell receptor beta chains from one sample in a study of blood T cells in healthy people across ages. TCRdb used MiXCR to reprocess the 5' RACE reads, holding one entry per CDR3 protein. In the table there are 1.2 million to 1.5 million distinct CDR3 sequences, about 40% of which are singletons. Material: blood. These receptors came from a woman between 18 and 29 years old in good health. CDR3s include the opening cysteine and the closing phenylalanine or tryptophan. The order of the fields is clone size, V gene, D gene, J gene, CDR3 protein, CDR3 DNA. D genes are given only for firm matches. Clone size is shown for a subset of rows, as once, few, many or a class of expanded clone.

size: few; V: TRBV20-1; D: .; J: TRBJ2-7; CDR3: CSAHRSYEQYF; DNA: TGCAGTGCCCACCGCTCCTACGAGCAGTACTTC
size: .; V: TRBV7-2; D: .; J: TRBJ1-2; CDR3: CASSPFEASHGYTF; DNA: TGTGCCAGCAGCCCCTTTGAGGCCTCTCATGGCTACACCTTC
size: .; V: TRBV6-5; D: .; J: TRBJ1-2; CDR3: CASSFLLFRNYGYTF; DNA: TGTGCCAGCTCGTTCCTGCTATTTCGGAACTATGGCTACACCTTC
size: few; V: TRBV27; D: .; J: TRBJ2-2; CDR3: CASSPPAGTGELFF; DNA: TGTGCCAGCAGTCCCCCCGCGGGAACCGGGGAGCTGTTTTTT
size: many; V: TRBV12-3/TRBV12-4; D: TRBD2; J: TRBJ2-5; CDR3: CASSPGLERETQYF; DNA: TGTGCCAGCAGTCCCGGACTAGAACGAGAGACCCAGTACTTC
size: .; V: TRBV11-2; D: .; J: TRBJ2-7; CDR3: CASSLPGGGTYEQYF; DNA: TGTGCCAGCAGCCTCCCAGGGGGGGGGACCTACGAGCAGTACTTC
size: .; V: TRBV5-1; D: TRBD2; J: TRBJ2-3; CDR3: CASSSLTSSDTQYF; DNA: TGCGCCAGCAGCAGCCTGACTAGCTCAGATACGCAGTATTTT
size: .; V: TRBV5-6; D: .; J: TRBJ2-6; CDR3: CASSSTGFGANVLTF; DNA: TGTGCCAGCAGTTCTACAGGGTTCGGGGCCAACGTCCTGACTTTC
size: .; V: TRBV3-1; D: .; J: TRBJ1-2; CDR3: CASSQYPGAHGYTF; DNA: TGTGCCAGCAGCCAATACCCAGGGGCCCATGGCTACACCTTC
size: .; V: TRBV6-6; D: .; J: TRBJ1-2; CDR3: CASTVDSYGYTF; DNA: TGTGCCAGCACCGTGGACAGCTATGGCTACACCTTC
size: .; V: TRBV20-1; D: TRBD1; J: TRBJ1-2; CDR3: CSARDPRGLWYGYTF; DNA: TGCAGTGCTAGAGACCCAAGGGGGCTGTGGTATGGCTACACCTTC
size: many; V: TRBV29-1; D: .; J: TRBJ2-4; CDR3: CSVAGGLAKNIQYF; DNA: TGCAGCGTCGCAGGGGGACTAGCCAAAAACATTCAGTACTTC
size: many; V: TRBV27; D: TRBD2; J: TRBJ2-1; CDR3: CASSPRTSGYNEQFF; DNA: TGCGCCAGCAGCCCACGGACTAGCGGCTACAATGAGCAGTTCTTC
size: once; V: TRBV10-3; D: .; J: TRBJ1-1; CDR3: CAIREQGMNTEAFF; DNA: TGTGCCATCAGGGAGCAGGGGATGAACACTGAAGCTTTCTTT
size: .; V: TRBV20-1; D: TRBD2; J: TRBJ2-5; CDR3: CSAIGAGVEETQYF; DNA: TGCAGTGCCATAGGTGCGGGGGTAGAAGAGACCCAGTACTTC
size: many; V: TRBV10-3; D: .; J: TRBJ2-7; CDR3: CAISLTPASYEQYF; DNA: TGTGCCATCAGTTTGACGCCGGCCTCCTACGAGCAGTACTTC
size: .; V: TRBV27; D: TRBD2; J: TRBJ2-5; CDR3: CASSLNSGTGTQYF; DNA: TGTGCCAGCAGTTTAAATAGCGGGACCGGGACCCAGTACTTC
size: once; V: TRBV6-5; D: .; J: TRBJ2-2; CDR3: CASSTPGGNTGELFF; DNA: TGTGCCAGTTCCACGCCCGGAGGTAACACCGGGGAGCTGTTTTTT
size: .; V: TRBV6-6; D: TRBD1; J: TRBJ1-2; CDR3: CASSKQGAQGYTF; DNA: TGTGCCAGCAGTAAACAGGGGGCACAAGGCTACACCTTC
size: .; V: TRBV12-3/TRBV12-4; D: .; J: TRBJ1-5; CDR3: CASSLGGGSQPQHF; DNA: TGTGCCAGCAGTTTAGGAGGAGGCAGTCAGCCCCAGCATTTT
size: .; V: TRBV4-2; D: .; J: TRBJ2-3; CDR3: CASRGGTPGADTQYF; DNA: TGTGCCAGCAGAGGAGGGACTCCAGGGGCAGATACGCAGTATTTT
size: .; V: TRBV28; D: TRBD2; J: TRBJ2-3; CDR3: CASSIPSGGPPGDTQYF; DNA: TGTGCCAGCAGCATTCCTAGCGGGGGGCCTCCGGGAGATACGCAGTATTTT